This T cell receptor beta chain was documented in a study of post-analysis software for immune sequencing data. Study at large: Relapsing-remitting, secondary progressive and progressive-relapsing forms made up the multiple sclerosis disease courses.

V was pared by 5 bases and J by 11 bases, with 14 bases of the junction left unmatched. The CDR3 totals 13 residues. Germline CDR1 is SQVTM and CDR2 is ANQGSEA. Unique molecular identifiers were present in the TCR beta cDNA libraries. TCRdb independently ran MiXCR on the PCR reads; one entry per CDR3 protein. The profile shows around 200,000 distinct CDR3 sequences, 25% to 30% of them singletons. This clonotype was counted only a few times. The target antigen is unknown. With a much larger clone just one base away, this may be a read error. General observations from the study: There were a handful of TRBV segments more frequent in patients than controls, and TRBV5-6, TRBV5-1 and TRBV20-1 were among them. F-measure co-clustering was strong for batch-matched samples.

The chain joins TRBV29-1 to TRBJ2-5, with TRBD2 identical over 7 bases. This receptor was taken from a girl under 18 with multiple sclerosis. Sequenced: blood. CDR3 sequence (DNA): TGCAGCGTTTGGCTAGCGGCAAACAATGAGCAGTACTTC. Translated: CSVWLAANNEQYF.